Sequencing of this TCR beta chain was carried out in a study of blood T cell repertoires in COVID-19. Looking at the study overall: Samples of COVID-19 (acute and convalescent) were obtained from the United States, Italy and Spain. PBMCs, B-cell-depleted T cells, or T cells were the source of the cDNA or gDNA that made up the material.

Original data processing: Scientists estimated how many nucleated cells there were by amplifying reference gene primers. TCRdb's copy holds only in-frame clones and misses some; the assay was immunoSEQ multiplex PCR. V and J calls and clone size are given by that table; D and trimming were obtained from the DNA. The sample consists of about 200,000 clones, around 84% of them appearing once. The origin of this receptor is an elderly woman with acute or convalescent COVID-19. Material: peripheral blood.

The CDR3: CASSFVWGLRGYGYTF. CDR3 bases: TGTGCCAGCAGTTTCGTCTGGGGGCTGAGAGGCTATGGCTACACCTTC. The chain carries TRBV27 and TRBJ1-2, with D possibly matching TRBD1 (6 bases). Trimming took 3 bases from V and 4 from J, leaving 18 bases between them. This CDR3 is built from 16 residues. The germline gives CDR1 MNHEY, CDR2 SMNVEV (reference sequence).